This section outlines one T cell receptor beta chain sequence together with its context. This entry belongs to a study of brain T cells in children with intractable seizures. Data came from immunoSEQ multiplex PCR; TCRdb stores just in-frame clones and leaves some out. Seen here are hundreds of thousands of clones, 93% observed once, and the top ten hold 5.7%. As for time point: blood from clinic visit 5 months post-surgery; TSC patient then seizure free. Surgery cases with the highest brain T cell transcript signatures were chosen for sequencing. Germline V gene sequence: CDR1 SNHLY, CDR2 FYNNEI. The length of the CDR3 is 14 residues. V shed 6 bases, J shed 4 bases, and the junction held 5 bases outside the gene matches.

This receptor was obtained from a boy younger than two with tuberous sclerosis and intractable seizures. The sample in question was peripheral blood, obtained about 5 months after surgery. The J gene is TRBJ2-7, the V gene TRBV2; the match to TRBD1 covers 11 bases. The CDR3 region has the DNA TGTGCCAGCAGGGGGACAGGGGGAGAGTACGAGCAGTACTTC. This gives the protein CASRGTGGEYEQYF.